The sequence of this T cell receptor (beta chain) was determined in a study of PD-1 blockade in classical Hodgkin lymphoma. As for this clone: Its target is unknown.

Study results and caveats: The study reported lower baseline TCR diversity in newly diagnosed patients than in healthy donors.

Time point of the sample: newly diagnosed, previously untreated cHL patient sample. The comparison group had newly diagnosed, previously untreated classical Hodgkin lymphoma. With 5 bases removed from V and 7 bases from J, the gap between germline ends came to 8 bases. This CDR3 contains 12 residues. Per germline, CDR1 LNHDA and CDR2 SQIVND (reference sequence). Some clones are missing from TCRdb's copy, which holds only in-frame ones; the method was immunoSEQ multiplex PCR. Counted here are 25,000 to 30,000 clones, roughly nine tenths occurring once; the ten biggest clones make up roughly 3.8%. This chain uses TRBV19 with TRBJ2-2; no clear D. Material: peripheral blood mononuclear cells (PBMCs). The receptor was derived from a human donor with classical Hodgkin lymphoma. CDR3 region: CASSFPIGELFF. The CDR3 nucleotides read TGTGCCAGTAGTTTCCCCATCGGGGAGCTGTTTTTT.